This T cell receptor beta chain was identified in a study of T cells in Graves' hyperthyroidism and ophthalmopathy. Study outcomes and limitations: In simple terms, a model built on 13 V-J features told ophthalmopathy apart from stable hyperthyroidism. Blood also contained most expanded thyroid clonotypes above 0.001.

Authors of the study amplified TCR beta CDR3 regions from RNA transcripts. With the HTBI primer set, the TCR CDR3 went through a first round of RT-PCR. One entry per CDR3 protein results from TCRdb running MiXCR on the multiplex PCR reads. The sample shows about 620,000 distinct CDR3 sequences, about 16% of them seen only once. This clonotype turned up a few times. Its antigen is as yet unknown. The CDR3 covers 13 residues. Trimming took off 10 bases at V and 0 bases at J, with 11 bases between the two ends. Across 18 months, stable Graves' hyperthyroidism was marked by no progression to ophthalmopathy.

Sequences were obtained from blood. V is TRBV12-3 or TRBV12-4 and J is TRBJ2-3, with no clear D. The sequence came from a woman in her twenties or thirties with Graves' hyperthyroidism. CDR3 residues: CANYKGSTDTQYF. CDR3 DNA sequence: TGTGCCAACTATAAAGGCAGCACAGATACGCAGTATTTT.